This TCR beta chain derives from a study of blood T cell repertoires in COVID-19. About the research overall: The samples span acute and convalescent COVID-19 from the United States, Italy and Spain. Sample material is recorded as cDNA or gDNA derived from T cells, B-cell-depleted T cells, or PBMCs.

Original handling: Amplifying reference gene primers gave estimates of nucleated cell counts. Produced via immunoSEQ multiplex PCR; TCRdb's table is partial and in-frame only. V and J calls and clone size are those listed in that table; D and trimming were worked out from the DNA. Among over 60,000 clones listed, 70% to 90% were seen once. The CDR3 has 16 amino acids. Germline V gives CDR1 DFQATT, CDR2 SNEGSKA (reference sequence). V was pared by 3 bases and J by 0 bases, with 7 bases of the junction left unmatched. This sequence was found in a man in his sixties or seventies with active or convalescent COVID-19. The sample comprised peripheral blood. This chain links TRBV20-1 with TRBJ2-1; 8 bases are shared with TRBD2. In DNA, the CDR3 is TGCAGTGCTAGTCGGCTAGCGGGCGGCTCCTACAATGAGCAGTTCTTC. This encodes CSASRLAGGSYNEQFF.